The 23 T cell receptor beta chains in this list originate from one sample, sequenced in a study of sequential checkpoint blockade in melanoma. Treatment described: randomized to nivolumab then ipilimumab (arm A) or the reverse (arm B). Assay: immunoSEQ multiplex PCR; the TCRdb copy retains only in-frame clones and omits some. The sample includes about 27,000 clones, 70% to 85% of them seen just once. This material consisted of CD8+ T cells sorted from blood (inferred from file names), taken from a patient given nivolumab and ipilimumab in sequence. These receptors were taken from a human donor with melanoma.

The V call is TRBV28, the J call TRBJ1-5; D not certain. The CDR3 has 14 amino acids. The germline CDR1 and CDR2 sequences are MDHEN and SYDVKM. V lost 1 base and J 1 base, leaving 5 bases between the germline ends. The CDR3 sequence: CASSLLESNQPQHF. CDR3 bases: TGTGCCAGCAGTTTATTAGAGAGCAATCAGCCCCAGCATTTT.

The J gene is TRBJ2-1, the V gene TRBV28; tentatively, D is TRBD1 (6 bases). Germline V gene data show CDR1 as MDHEN and CDR2 as SYDVKM. This CDR3 region has 13 residues. The V and J ends lost 3 bases and 7 bases respectively, with 10 bases between them. The CDR3 coding sequence is TGTGCCAGCAGTTTCAGGGGCGAGAATGAGCAGTTCTTC. Its protein product is CASSFRGENEQFF.

V and J are TRBV7-6 and TRBJ2-2; D is possibly TRBD2 (7 bases). Germline V gene lookup returns CDR1 SGHVS and CDR2 FNYEAQ. CDR3 size: 16 residues. V lost 1 base and J 6 bases, leaving 15 bases between the germline ends. The CDR3 protein is CASSLDPGGGSGELFF. The DNA of the CDR3 is TGTGCCAGCAGCTTAGACCCAGGCGGGGGCTCCGGGGAGCTGTTTTTT.

The V gene is TRBV4-1, the J gene TRBJ2-2; a weak D match, TRBD1 (5 bases). Germline V CDR1 and CDR2: MGHRA, YSYEKL. V dropped 0 bases and J dropped 6 bases, with 14 bases sitting between them. This CDR3 is built from 16 residues. CDR3 nucleotide sequence: TGCGCCAGCAGCCAAGACCGGACAAGCTACGCCGGGGAGCTGTTTTTT. It specifies CASSQDRTSYAGELFF.

V and J are TRBV9 and TRBJ2-1, with 13 bases matching TRBD2. The V and J ends lost 4 bases and 10 bases, in that order; junction bases with no gene match: 11. The CDR3 consists of 16 residues. Germline V gene sequence: CDR1 SGDLS, CDR2 YYNGEE. This CDR3 reads CASSSPLAGGPREQFF. CDR3 DNA: TGTGCCAGCAGCTCCCCACTAGCGGGGGGGCCGAGAGAGCAGTTCTTC.

The V gene is TRBV6-1, the J gene TRBJ1-1, with D perhaps matching TRBD1 (6 bases). The CDR3 loop spans 14 amino acids. Trimming left V 7 bases short and J 1 base short, with 13 bases between. CDR1 and CDR2 from the germline V gene are MNHNS and SASEGT. The CDR3 nucleotides read TGTGCCAGCACCGAAACAGGGACGAACACTGAAGCTTTCTTT. Translating gives CASTETGTNTEAFF.

J is TRBJ2-5 and V is TRBV4-2; 9 bases align to TRBD1. The CDR3 contains 15 residues. Trimming took 4 bases from V and 2 from J; bases not matched to a gene: 5. Germline V gene sequence: CDR1 LGHNA, CDR2 YNFKEQ. In nucleotides, the CDR3 is TGTGCCAGCAGCCCGACAGGGGGTGAACAAGAGACCCAGTACTTC. It translates to CASSPTGGEQETQYF.

The chain combines TRBV7-2 with TRBJ2-1; 11 bases align to TRBD2. After removal of 1 base from V and 2 bases from J, the junction contained 1 base not matched to a gene. The germline CDR1 and CDR2 sequences are SGHTA and FQGNSA. The CDR3 is made up of 16 amino acids. The CDR3 nucleotides are TGTGCCAGCAGCTTAGATAGCGGGGGGGCCTACAATGAGCAGTTCTTC. This sequence encodes CASSLDSGGAYNEQFF.

The chain recombines TRBV27 with TRBJ2-1, with a tentative D call TRBD2 (6 bases). There are 14 residues in the CDR3. In germline, CDR1 is MNHEY, CDR2 SMNVEV (reference sequence). V was clipped by 5 bases and J by 5 bases, with 13 bases between them. This CDR3 reads CASSRSGTDNEQFF. The CDR3 nucleotides are TGTGCCAGCAGTCGATCCGGGACTGACAATGAGCAGTTCTTC.

V usage is TRBV21-1 and J usage is TRBJ2-7; the DNA was not used to check the table's D call, TRBD2. TRBV21-1 is shown as a pseudogene. The CDR3 is 13 amino acids. The CDR3 DNA reads TGTGCCAGCTGCCCCCGGGTCCCCTACGAGCAGTACTTC. It translates to CASCPRVPYEQYF.

In nucleotides, the CDR3 is TGTGCCAGCAGTTGGGGAGTAGCGGGGGGGATGGAGACCCAGTACTTC. Its translation: CASSWGVAGGMETQYF. The chain links TRBV6-5 to TRBJ2-5; 11 positions agree with TRBD2. CDR1 and CDR2 from the germline V gene are MNHEY and SVGAGI. The V gene end was trimmed by 4 bases and the J gene end by 5 bases; junction bases not matched to a gene: 9. The CDR3 sequence is 16 residues long.

This rearrangement joins TRBV7-9 to TRBJ1-2; D gene ambiguous. The length of the CDR3 is 15 residues. Per the germline V gene, CDR1 is SEHNR and CDR2 is FQNEAQ (reference sequence). V was cut by 3 bases and J by 6 bases, with 17 bases left in between. CDR3 DNA sequence: TGTGCCAGCAGCTTTCCCCCACGGCGAGGGAATGGCTACACCTTC. Translating it yields CASSFPPRRGNGYTF.

The chain has TRBV5-6 and TRBJ2-7, with TRBD1 matching over 9 bases. From germline, CDR1 is SGHDT and CDR2 YYEEEE. V was clipped by 2 bases and J by 6 bases; unmatched bases: 6. The CDR3 has 14 residues. CDR3 in amino acids: CASSFGTGNGEQYF. The CDR3 DNA follows: TGTGCCAGCAGCTTCGGGACAGGGAACGGCGAGCAGTACTTC.

This sequence joins TRBV5-1 and TRBJ2-2; D remains unclear. The CDR3 covers 11 residues. In germline, CDR1 is SGHRS, CDR2 YFSETQ. Trimming pared 2 bases from V and 6 bases from J, leaving 2 bases between. The CDR3 spells CASSFAGELFF. The DNA of the CDR3 is TGCGCCAGCAGCTTCGCCGGGGAGCTGTTTTTT.

The chain recombines TRBV30 with TRBJ2-1; D is perhaps TRBD2 (6 bases). V was trimmed by 3 bases and J by 4 bases, leaving 19 bases between them. Germline lookup yields CDR1 GTSNPN and CDR2 SVGIG (reference sequence). This CDR3 is built from 16 residues. The CDR3 is CAWSPPGGGPYNEQFF. The CDR3 coding sequence is TGTGCCTGGAGCCCCCCCGGGGGTGGCCCTTACAATGAGCAGTTCTTC.

This clone showed up just once. The chain uses TRBV7-9 and TRBJ2-5, with a tentative D call TRBD1 (6 bases). CDR1 is SEHNR and CDR2 is FQNEAQ in the germline V gene (reference sequence). The CDR3 runs 12 residues. V dropped 11 bases and J dropped 1 base, with 11 bases sitting between them. The CDR3 here is CAVRGFQETQYF. The CDR3 region has the DNA TGTGCCGTAAGGGGGTTCCAAGAGACCCAGTACTTC.

The rearrangement uses TRBV6-5 and TRBJ2-7, with a weak D call TRBD1 (6 bases). The germline V gene has CDR1 MNHEY and CDR2 SVGAGI. The CDR3 spans 14 residues. Trimming left V 0 bases short and J 3 bases short, with 9 bases between. The CDR3 loop is CASSYSGQNYEQYF. In nucleotides, the CDR3 is TGTGCCAGCAGTTACTCCGGACAGAACTACGAGCAGTACTTC.

The chain uses TRBV19 and TRBJ1-6; D uncertain. Trimming took off 1 base at V and 7 bases at J, with 5 bases between the two ends. The CDR3 length is 13 residues. CDR1 and CDR2 from the germline V gene are LNHDA and SQIVND (reference sequence). The CDR3 region is CASSIVTNSPLHF. In DNA form, the CDR3 reads TGTGCCAGTAGTATAGTAACAAATTCACCCCTCCACTTT.

The chain employs TRBV13 and TRBJ2-2; D remains ambiguous. This CDR3 contains 16 residues. Germline V gene sequence: CDR1 PRHDT, CDR2 FYEKMQ (reference sequence). Trimming stripped 2 bases from V and 8 bases from J, with 18 bases between. The CDR3 DNA follows: TGTGCCAGCAGCTTATCACGTCCCCAGGTGTCGGGGGAGCTGTTTTTT. Amino acid sequence: CASSLSRPQVSGELFF.

CDR3 coding DNA: TGTGCCAGCAGCCCACTCCCGACAGGGTTCTCCGATGAAAAACTGTTTTTT. Its protein product is CASSPLPTGFSDEKLFF. The chain links TRBV7-9 to TRBJ1-4; 7 nucleotides match TRBD1. Trimming took 5 bases from V and 6 from J; bases not matched to a gene: 15. Per the germline V gene, CDR1 is SEHNR and CDR2 is FQNEAQ (reference sequence). The CDR3 extends over 17 amino acids.

The J gene is TRBJ2-7, the V gene TRBV5-4, with a possible D match to TRBD2 (6 bases). The CDR3 covers 14 residues. V lost 0 bases to trimming and J lost 3 bases, with 10 bases between them. The germline gives CDR1 SGHNT, CDR2 YYREEE (reference sequence). The CDR3 loop reads CASSLGGEDYEQYF. For the CDR3, the DNA is TGTGCCAGCAGCTTGGGGGGGGAAGACTACGAGCAGTACTTC.

A single count supports this clone. The CDR3 loop reads CASNFAHRGLNEQFF. The CDR3 DNA sequence: TGTGCCAGCAATTTTGCCCATAGGGGCCTCAATGAGCAGTTCTTC. V is TRBV27 and J is TRBJ2-1; tentatively, D is TRBD1 (5 bases). The CDR3 is made up of 15 amino acids. The ends were cut back, 7 bases at V and 6 bases at J, with 19 bases in the middle. Per germline, CDR1 MNHEY and CDR2 SMNVEV (reference sequence).

J is TRBJ2-7 and V is TRBV6-1; 8 nucleotides line up with TRBD1. CDR1 is MNHNS, CDR2 SASEGT, per germline. There are 13 residues in the CDR3. V shed 5 bases and J 3 bases; nucleotides not matched to a gene: 3. CDR3 sequence (DNA): TGTGCCAGCAGTAGGACAGGGAGCTACGAGCAGTACTTC. Protein product: CASSRTGSYEQYF.